Listed here are 19 T cell receptor beta chains from one sample, sequenced in a study of blood T cell repertoires in COVID-19. Profiled with immunoSEQ multiplex PCR; TCRdb holds only in-frame clones, not every one. The sample has fewer than 150,000 clones; around 78% are singletons. Specimen: peripheral blood. The source of these receptors is a man aged 65 to 79 with acute or convalescent COVID-19.

V is TRBV4-3 and J is TRBJ2-7; 7 bases fit TRBD1. The germline CDR1 and CDR2 sequences are LGHNA and YSLEER. The V gene end was trimmed by 0 bases and the J gene end by 0 bases; junction bases not matched to a gene: 2. This CDR3 region has 15 residues. CDR3 nucleotide sequence: TGCGCCAGCAGCCAAGAGACAGGGAGCTCCTACGAGCAGTACTTC. This sequence encodes CASSQETGSSYEQYF.

The chain has TRBV28 and TRBJ2-2, with 7 bases lining up with TRBD1. The CDR3 spans 15 residues. Germline assignment: CDR1 MDHEN and CDR2 SYDVKM. Trimming cost V 4 bases and J 1 base; bases outside gene matches: 3. The CDR3 nucleotides are TGTGCCAGCAGTTCCACAGGGGAGAACACCGGGGAGCTGTTTTTT. This sequence encodes CASSSTGENTGELFF.

The sample holds one count of this clone. DNA for the CDR3: TGCGCCAGCAGCCAGTCCCAGGGGGCAGGCACAGATACGCAGTATTTT. As protein: CASSQSQGAGTDTQYF. The rearrangement links TRBV4-3 to TRBJ2-3; TRBD1 matches at 8 bases. V shed 3 bases and J 1 base; nucleotides not matched to a gene: 6. Per the germline V gene, CDR1 is LGHNA and CDR2 is YSLEER. The CDR3 sequence is 16 residues long.

This chain joins TRBV18 and TRBJ1-5; 7 bases fit TRBD1. The CDR3 runs to 14 residues. Germline V gene data show CDR1 as KGHSH and CDR2 as LQKENI. V shed 6 bases and J 3 bases; nucleotides not matched to a gene: 5. For the CDR3, the DNA is TGTGCCAGCTCCCCAGGGACAGCCAATCAGCCCCAGCATTTT. This encodes CASSPGTANQPQHF.

The chain employs TRBV30 and TRBJ2-5, with D possibly matching TRBD1 (8 bases). Trimming left V 0 bases short and J 5 bases short, with 16 bases between. Germline lookup yields CDR1 GTSNPN and CDR2 SVGIG (reference sequence). CDR3 size: 15 residues. The CDR3 DNA sequence: TGTGCCTGGAGTGTACTCGGACAGGGAGGGGAGACCCAGTACTTC. Protein: CAWSVLGQGGETQYF.

The chain recombines TRBV5-1 with TRBJ1-1; weak D call: TRBD1 (5 bases). The CDR3 is made up of 14 amino acids. The V gene lost 0 bases and the J gene lost 2 bases, with 8 bases spanning the gap. The germline V gene has CDR1 SGHRS and CDR2 YFSETQ. Here the CDR3 reads CASSLGQHNTEAFF. The CDR3 DNA reads as TGCGCCAGCAGCTTGGGACAGCATAACACTGAAGCTTTCTTT. Full variable domain (remainder filled in from reference TRBV5-1 and TRBJ1-1): KAGVTQTPRYLIKTRGQQVTLSCSPISGHRSVSWYQQTPGQGLQFLFEYFSETQRNKGNFPGRFSGRQFSNSRSEMNVSTLELGDSALYLCASSLGQHNTEAFFGQGTRLTVV.

The rearrangement joins TRBV7-9 to TRBJ1-1; a weak D match, TRBD1 (6 bases). This CDR3 is 16 amino acids long. The ends were cut back, 5 bases at V and 1 base at J, with 17 bases in the middle. Germline loops: CDR1 SEHNR, CDR2 FQNEAQ (reference sequence). CDR3 protein: CASSLGTGRGNTEAFF. The CDR3, as DNA: TGTGCCAGCAGCCTCGGTACAGGGAGGGGGAACACTGAAGCTTTCTTT.

CDR3: CASSRPGTSGGANEQFF. The CDR3 region has the DNA TGTGCCAGCAGTCGTCCCGGGACTAGCGGGGGGGCCAATGAGCAGTTCTTC. This chain uses TRBV13 with TRBJ2-1, with 16 bases lining up with TRBD2. Germline V gives CDR1 PRHDT, CDR2 FYEKMQ (reference sequence). V trimming: 6 bases; J trimming: 6 bases; junction bases outside the gene matches: 8. The CDR3 consists of 17 residues.

This clone was seen more than once but under ten times. Additional DNA sequences in this sample encode the identical CDR3. The chain recombines TRBV5-6 with TRBJ1-6, with 7 bases identical to TRBD1. Germline CDR1 and CDR2: SGHDT and YYEEEE. The trim removed 4 bases at V and 9 bases at J, leaving 10 bases unmatched. CDR3 length: 15 amino acids. CDR3: CASSPRTGGGSPLHF. The CDR3 DNA is TGTGCCAGCAGCCCTCGGACAGGAGGTGGTTCACCCCTCCACTTT.

The chain is built from TRBV6-5 and TRBJ1-1; D gene uncertain. The length of the CDR3 is 13 residues. The V end lost 8 bases, the J end lost 0 bases, and 10 bases lay between the germline ends. Germline V gene lookup returns CDR1 MNHEY and CDR2 SVGAGI. The CDR3 region has the DNA TGTGCCAGCGGCAAACCGCTGAACACTGAAGCTTTCTTT. Its translation is CASGKPLNTEAFF.

In its sample, this clone was seen once. This chain uses TRBV7-2 with TRBJ1-2; 7 positions match TRBD1. Looked up from germline, CDR1 is SGHTA and CDR2 is FQGNSA. The ends lost 5 bases at V and 1 base at J; junction bases unmatched: 7. The CDR3 length is 15 residues. As DNA, the CDR3 is TGTGCCAGCAGCCTACAGGGGTCGGGTAACTATGGCTACACCTTC. Translated: CASSLQGSGNYGYTF.

The chain combines TRBV27 with TRBJ1-6, with D possibly TRBD1 on 5 matching bases. The germline V gene has CDR1 MNHEY and CDR2 SMNVEV (reference sequence). The CDR3 spans 14 residues. The V end was cut by 4 bases, the J end by 10 bases, with 14 bases between. In DNA, the CDR3 is TGTGCCAGCAGTTCTAGGGGAAGAGAGTCACCCCTCCACTTT. This encodes CASSSRGRESPLHF.

The table lists this clone with a count of one. The chain couples TRBV12-2 to TRBJ2-3; the DNA was not compared with TRBD2, the D call given in the table. TRBV12-2 is deemed a pseudogene. CDR3 length: 17 amino acids. CDR3 region: CASRLYVSGGAADTQYF. The DNA of the CDR3 is TGTGCAAGTCGCTTGTATGTTAGCGGGGGGGCGGCAGATACGCAGTATTTT.

The chain recombines TRBV5-3 with TRBJ1-4; 12 positions agree with TRBD1. TRBV5-3 is an ORF; its function is uncertain. Trimming at V came to 2 bases and at J to 4 bases, leaving 9 bases not matched to a gene. The CDR3 sequence is 18 residues long. The CDR3 sequence: CARSLYRDRGLGNEKLFF. In DNA form, the CDR3 reads TGTGCCAGAAGCTTATACCGGGACAGGGGGCTGGGTAATGAAAAACTGTTTTTT.

The chain combines TRBV6-5 with TRBJ1-1, with unresolved D. Germline-derived CDR1 and CDR2 are MNHEY and SVGAGI. Trimming cost V 2 bases and J 7 bases, with 8 bases left between them. This CDR3 region has 12 residues. CDR3 nucleotide sequence: TGTGCCAGCAGTTACCCCAGCGGTGAAGCTTTCTTT. Translation gives CASSYPSGEAFF.

This CDR3 reads CASSLGDRGQGNTIYF. Here the CDR3 DNA reads TGTGCCAGCAGTTTGGGGGACAGGGGGCAGGGAAACACCATATATTTT. The V gene is TRBV6-5, the J gene TRBJ1-3, with TRBD1 identical over 12 bases. The CDR3 extends over 16 amino acids. Losses at the gene ends were 4 bases for V and 4 bases for J; bases not matched to a gene: 5. Germline V gene data show CDR1 as MNHEY and CDR2 as SVGAGI.

This clone showed up just once. The gene calls are TRBV5-1 and TRBJ1-6; 8 bases are a match to TRBD1. The V gene end was trimmed by 4 bases and the J gene end by 9 bases; junction bases not matched to a gene: 18. The CDR3 totals 18 residues. Germline CDR1 and CDR2: SGHRS and YFSETQ. The CDR3 region is CASSRADGLDRAGSPLHF. CDR3 nucleotides: TGCGCCAGCAGCAGGGCGGATGGCTTGGACAGGGCGGGTTCACCCCTCCACTTT.

A note on this clone: The junction does not match germline at one end; this may be a read error. The chain recombines TRBV30 with TRBJ2-1; D possibly corresponds to TRBD1 (7 bases). Germline assignment: CDR1 GTSNPN and CDR2 SVGIG (reference sequence). The CDR3 length is 13 residues. The CDR3 loop is CAWSPYAGQFELF. CDR3 nucleotides: TGTGCCTGGAGCCCCTATGCGGGACAGTTTGAGCTCTTC.

The chain employs TRBV7-8 and TRBJ2-1; 12 bases align to TRBD2. The CDR3 covers 18 residues. Germline V gene sequence: CDR1 SGHVS, CDR2 FQNEAQ. V lost 5 bases, J lost 0 bases, and 8 bases stayed unmatched. The CDR3 sequence: CASSLRTSGDLSYNEQFF. CDR3 DNA: TGTGCCAGCAGCCTCCGGACTAGCGGGGATCTCTCCTACAATGAGCAGTTCTTC.